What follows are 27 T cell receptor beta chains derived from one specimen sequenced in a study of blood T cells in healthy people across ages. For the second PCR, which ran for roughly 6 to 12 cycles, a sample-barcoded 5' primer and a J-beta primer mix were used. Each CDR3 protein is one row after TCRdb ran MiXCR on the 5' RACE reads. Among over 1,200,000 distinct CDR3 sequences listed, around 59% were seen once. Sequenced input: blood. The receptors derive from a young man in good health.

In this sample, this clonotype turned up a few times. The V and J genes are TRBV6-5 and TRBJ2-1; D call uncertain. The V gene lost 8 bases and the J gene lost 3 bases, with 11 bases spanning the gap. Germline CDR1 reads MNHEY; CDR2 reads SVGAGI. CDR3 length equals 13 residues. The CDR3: CASGLKSYNEQFF. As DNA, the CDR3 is TGTGCCAGCGGGCTAAAGAGCTACAATGAGCAGTTCTTC.

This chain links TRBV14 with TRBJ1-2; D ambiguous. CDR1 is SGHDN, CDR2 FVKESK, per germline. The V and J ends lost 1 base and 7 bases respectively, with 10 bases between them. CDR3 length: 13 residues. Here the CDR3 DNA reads TGTGCCAGCAGCCAAGGATCCCTTGTTGGCTACACCTTC. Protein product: CASSQGSLVGYTF.

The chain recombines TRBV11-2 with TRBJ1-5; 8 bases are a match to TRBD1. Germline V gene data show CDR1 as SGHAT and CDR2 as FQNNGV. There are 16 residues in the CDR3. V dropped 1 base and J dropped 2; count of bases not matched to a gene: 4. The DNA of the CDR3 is TGTGCCAGCAGCTTAGGGACAGGGACGGGCAATCAGCCCCAGCATTTT. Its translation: CASSLGTGTGNQPQHF.

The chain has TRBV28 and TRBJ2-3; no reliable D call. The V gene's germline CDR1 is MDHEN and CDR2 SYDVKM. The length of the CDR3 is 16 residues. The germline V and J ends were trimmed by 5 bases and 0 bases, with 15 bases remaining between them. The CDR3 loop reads CASSTVGQVSTDTQYF. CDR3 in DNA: TGTGCCAGCAGTACGGTCGGGCAGGTCAGCACAGATACGCAGTATTTT. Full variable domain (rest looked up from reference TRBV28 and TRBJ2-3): DVKVTQSSRYLVKRTGEKVFLECVQDMDHENMFWYRQDPGLGLRLIYFSYDVKMKEKGDIPEGYSVSREKKERFSLILESASTNQTSMYLCASSTVGQVSTDTQYFGPGTRLTVL.

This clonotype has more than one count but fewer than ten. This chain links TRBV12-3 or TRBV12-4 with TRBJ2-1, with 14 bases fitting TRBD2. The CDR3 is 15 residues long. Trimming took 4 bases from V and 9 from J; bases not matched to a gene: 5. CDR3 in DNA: TGTGCCAGCAGTTCCCCGGGACTAGCGGGAGTTGAGCAGTTCTTC. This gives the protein CASSSPGLAGVEQFF.

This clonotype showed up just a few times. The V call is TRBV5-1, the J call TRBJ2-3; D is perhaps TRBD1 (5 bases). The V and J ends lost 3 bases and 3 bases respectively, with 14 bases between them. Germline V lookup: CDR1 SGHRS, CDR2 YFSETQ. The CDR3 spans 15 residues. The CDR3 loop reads CASSYQDPGTDTQYF. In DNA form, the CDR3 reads TGCGCCAGCAGCTACCAGGACCCAGGGACAGATACGCAGTATTTT.

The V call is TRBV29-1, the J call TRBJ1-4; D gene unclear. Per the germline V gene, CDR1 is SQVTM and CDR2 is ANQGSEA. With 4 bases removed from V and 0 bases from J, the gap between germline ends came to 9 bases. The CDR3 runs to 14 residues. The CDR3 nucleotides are TGCAGCGTTGGACCTTATGCAACTAATGAAAAACTGTTTTTT. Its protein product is CSVGPYATNEKLFF.

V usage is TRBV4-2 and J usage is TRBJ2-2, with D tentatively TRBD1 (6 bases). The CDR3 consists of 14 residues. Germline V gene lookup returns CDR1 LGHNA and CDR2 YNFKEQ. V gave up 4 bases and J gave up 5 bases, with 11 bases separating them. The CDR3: CASSPQGKTGELFF. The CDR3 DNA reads TGTGCCAGCAGCCCCCAGGGGAAGACCGGGGAGCTGTTTTTT.

The CDR3 loop reads CASSQQGSPNEKLFF. CDR3 sequence (DNA): TGCGCCAGCAGCCAACAGGGGTCCCCTAATGAAAAACTGTTTTTT. The chain has TRBV4-3 and TRBJ1-4, with D perhaps TRBD1 (6 bases). The CDR3 runs to 15 residues. V lost 2 bases and J 3 bases, leaving 10 bases between the germline ends. Germline V CDR1 and CDR2: LGHNA, YSLEER.

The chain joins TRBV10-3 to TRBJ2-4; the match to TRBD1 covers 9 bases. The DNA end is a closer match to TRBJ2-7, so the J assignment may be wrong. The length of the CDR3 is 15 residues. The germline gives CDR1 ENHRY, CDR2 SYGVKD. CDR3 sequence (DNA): TGTGCCATCGGTACCCGGGACAGGGCGACCTACGAGCAGTACTTC. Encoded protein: CAIGTRDRATYEQYF.

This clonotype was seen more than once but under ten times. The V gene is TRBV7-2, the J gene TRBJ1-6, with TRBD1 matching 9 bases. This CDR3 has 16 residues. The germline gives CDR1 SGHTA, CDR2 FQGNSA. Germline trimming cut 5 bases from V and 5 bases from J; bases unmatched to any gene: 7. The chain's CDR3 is CASSPRTGADNSPLHF. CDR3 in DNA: TGTGCCAGCAGCCCGCGGACAGGGGCGGATAATTCACCCCTCCACTTT.

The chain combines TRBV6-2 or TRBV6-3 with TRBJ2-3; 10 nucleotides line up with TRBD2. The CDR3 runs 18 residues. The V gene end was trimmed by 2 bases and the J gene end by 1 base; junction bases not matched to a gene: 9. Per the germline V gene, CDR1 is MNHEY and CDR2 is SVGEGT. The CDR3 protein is CASSYPLVLAGRTDTQYF. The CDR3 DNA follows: TGTGCCAGCAGTTACCCCCTTGTACTAGCGGGGCGCACAGATACGCAGTATTTT.

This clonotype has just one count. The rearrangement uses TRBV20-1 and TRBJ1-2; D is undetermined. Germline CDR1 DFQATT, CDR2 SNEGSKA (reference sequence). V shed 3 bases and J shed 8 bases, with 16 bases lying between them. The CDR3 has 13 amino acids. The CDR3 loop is CSASPSLAGGYTF. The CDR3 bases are TGCAGTGCTAGCCCCTCCTTGGCCGGGGGCTACACCTTC.

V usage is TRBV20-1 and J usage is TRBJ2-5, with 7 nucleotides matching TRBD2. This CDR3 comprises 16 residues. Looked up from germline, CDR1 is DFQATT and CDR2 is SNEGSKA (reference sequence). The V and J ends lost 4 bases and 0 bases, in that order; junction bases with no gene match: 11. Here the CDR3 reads CSAKGWEGWYQETQYF. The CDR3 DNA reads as TGCAGTGCTAAGGGGTGGGAGGGTTGGTACCAAGAGACCCAGTACTTC.

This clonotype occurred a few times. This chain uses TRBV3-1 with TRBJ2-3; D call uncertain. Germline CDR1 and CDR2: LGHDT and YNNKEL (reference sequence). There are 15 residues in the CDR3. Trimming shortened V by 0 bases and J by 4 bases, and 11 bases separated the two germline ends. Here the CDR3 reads CASSQEGKRSDTQYF. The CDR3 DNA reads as TGTGCCAGCAGCCAAGAAGGAAAGCGTTCAGATACGCAGTATTTT.

CDR3 bases: TGTGCCAGCAGTTACCTAATGGGTCCGACTGAAAAACTGTTTTTT. Translated: CASSYLMGPTEKLFF. The rearrangement joins TRBV6-6 to TRBJ1-4, with no clear D. Germline V gene lookup returns CDR1 MNHNY and CDR2 SVGAGI (reference sequence). The CDR3 is 15 residues long. V gave up 2 bases and J gave up 7 bases, with 14 bases separating them.

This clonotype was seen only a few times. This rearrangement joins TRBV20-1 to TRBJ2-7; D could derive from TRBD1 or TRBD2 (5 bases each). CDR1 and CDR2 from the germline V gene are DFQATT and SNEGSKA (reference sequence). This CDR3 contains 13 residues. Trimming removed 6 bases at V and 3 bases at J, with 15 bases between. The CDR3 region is CSARDRWGYEQYF. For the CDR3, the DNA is TGCAGTGCCAGGGACCGGTGGGGCTACGAGCAGTACTTC.

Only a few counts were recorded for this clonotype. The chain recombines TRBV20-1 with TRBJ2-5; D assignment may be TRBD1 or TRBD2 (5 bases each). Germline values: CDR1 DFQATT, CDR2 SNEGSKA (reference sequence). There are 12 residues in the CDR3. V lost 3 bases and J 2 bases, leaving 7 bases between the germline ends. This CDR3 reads CSASGGQETQYF. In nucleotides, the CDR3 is TGCAGTGCTAGTGGGGGACAAGAGACCCAGTACTTC.

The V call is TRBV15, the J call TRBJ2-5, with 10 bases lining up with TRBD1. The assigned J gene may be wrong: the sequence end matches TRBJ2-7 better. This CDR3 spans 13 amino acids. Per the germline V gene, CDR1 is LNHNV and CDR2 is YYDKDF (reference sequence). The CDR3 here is CATSRWTGGEQYF. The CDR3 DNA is TGTGCCACCAGCAGATGGACAGGGGGCGAGCAGTACTTC.

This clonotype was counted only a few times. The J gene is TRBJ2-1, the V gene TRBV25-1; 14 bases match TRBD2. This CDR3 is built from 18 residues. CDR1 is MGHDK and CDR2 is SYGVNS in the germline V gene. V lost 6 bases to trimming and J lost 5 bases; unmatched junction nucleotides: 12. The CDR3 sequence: CASSPGLAGEGLHNEQFF. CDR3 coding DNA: TGTGCCAGCAGCCCGGGACTAGCGGGAGAGGGACTTCACAATGAGCAGTTCTTC.

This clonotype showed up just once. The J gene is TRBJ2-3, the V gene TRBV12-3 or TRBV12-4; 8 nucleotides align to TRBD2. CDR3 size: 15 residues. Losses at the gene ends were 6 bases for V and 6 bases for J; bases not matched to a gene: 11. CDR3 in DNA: TGTGCCAGCAGGCGTGGAGCGGGAGATTCTGATACGCAGTATTTT. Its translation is CASRRGAGDSDTQYF.

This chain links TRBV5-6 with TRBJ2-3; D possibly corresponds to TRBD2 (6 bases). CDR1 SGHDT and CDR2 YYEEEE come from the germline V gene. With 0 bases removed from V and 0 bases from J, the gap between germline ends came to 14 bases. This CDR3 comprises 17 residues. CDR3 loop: CASSLAVTGVSTDTQYF. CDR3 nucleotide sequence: TGTGCCAGCAGCTTGGCCGTCACGGGGGTGAGCACAGATACGCAGTATTTT.

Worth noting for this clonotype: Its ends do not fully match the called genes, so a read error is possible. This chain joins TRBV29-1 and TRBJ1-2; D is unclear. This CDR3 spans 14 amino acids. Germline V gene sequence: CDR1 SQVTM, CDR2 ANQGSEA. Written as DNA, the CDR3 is TGCAGCGTCCCCTCGTCAGCCGGAATTTTTGGCTGCACCTTC. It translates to CSVPSSAGIFGCTF.

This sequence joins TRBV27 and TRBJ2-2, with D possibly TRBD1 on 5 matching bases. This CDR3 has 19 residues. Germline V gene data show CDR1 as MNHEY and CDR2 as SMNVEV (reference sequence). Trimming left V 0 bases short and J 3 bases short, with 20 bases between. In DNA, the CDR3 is TGTGCCAGCAGTTTATCCCCCTTGAGGCAGGGAAAGGACACCGGGGAGCTGTTTTTT. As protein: CASSLSPLRQGKDTGELFF.

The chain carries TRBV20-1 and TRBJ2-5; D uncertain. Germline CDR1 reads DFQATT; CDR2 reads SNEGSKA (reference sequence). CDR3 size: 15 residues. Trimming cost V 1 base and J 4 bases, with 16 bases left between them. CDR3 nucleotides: TGCAGTGCTAGAGGGATCTCGGACCCAATAGAGACCCAGTACTTC. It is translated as CSARGISDPIETQYF.

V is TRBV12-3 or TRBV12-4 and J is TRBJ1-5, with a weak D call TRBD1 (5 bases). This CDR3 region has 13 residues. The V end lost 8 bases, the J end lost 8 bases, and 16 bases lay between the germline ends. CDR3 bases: TGTGCCAGCCGGGACCGAGTTTCGGAGCCCCAGCATTTT. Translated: CASRDRVSEPQHF.

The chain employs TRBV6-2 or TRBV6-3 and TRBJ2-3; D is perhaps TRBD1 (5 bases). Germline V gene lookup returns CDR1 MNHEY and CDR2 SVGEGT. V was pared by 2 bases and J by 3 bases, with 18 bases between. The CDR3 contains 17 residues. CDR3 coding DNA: TGTGCCAGCAGTTACAAGATAAGGGGCCCTTGGACAGATACGCAGTATTTT. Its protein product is CASSYKIRGPWTDTQYF.